Below, one T cell receptor (beta chain) is given with its context. Germline lookup yields CDR1 LGHDT and CDR2 YNNKEL (reference sequence). The V and J ends lost 0 bases and 1 base respectively, with 13 bases between them. The CDR3 extends over 17 amino acids. These data are taken from a study of CD8 T cells in Susac syndrome. Random hexamers were used to reverse transcribe the RNA input (about 0.5 to 1 ug). Using its own MiXCR run on the immunoSEQ multiplex PCR reads, TCRdb lists one record per CDR3 protein. The sample carries approximately 150,000 distinct CDR3 sequences, around 95% recorded once. J is TRBJ1-3 and V is TRBV3-1, with D maybe TRBD1 (5 bases). Sequencing was carried out using CD4+ T cells from PBMCs. The sequence came from a human donor with Susac syndrome. The CDR3 reads CASSQEDTGASGNTIYF. As DNA, the CDR3 is TGTGCCAGCAGCCAAGAAGACACAGGCGCATCTGGAAACACCATATATTTT.